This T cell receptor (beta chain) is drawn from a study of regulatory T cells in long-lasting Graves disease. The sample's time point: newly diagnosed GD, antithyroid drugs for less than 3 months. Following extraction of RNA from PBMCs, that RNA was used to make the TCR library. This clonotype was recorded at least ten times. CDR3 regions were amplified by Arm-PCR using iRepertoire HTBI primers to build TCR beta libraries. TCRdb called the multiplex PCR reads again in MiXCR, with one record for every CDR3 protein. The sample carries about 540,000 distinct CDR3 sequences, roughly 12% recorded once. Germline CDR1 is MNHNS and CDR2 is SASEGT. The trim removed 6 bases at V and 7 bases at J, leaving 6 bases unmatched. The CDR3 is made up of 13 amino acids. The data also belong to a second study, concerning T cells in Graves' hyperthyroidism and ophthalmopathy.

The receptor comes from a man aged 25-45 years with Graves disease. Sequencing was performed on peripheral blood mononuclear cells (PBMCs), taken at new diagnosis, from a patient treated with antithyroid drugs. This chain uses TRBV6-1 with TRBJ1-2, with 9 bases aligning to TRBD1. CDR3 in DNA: TGTGCCAGCAGCGCACAGGGGGCAGGTGGCTACACCTTC. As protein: CASSAQGAGGYTF.